This TCR beta chain derives from a study of neoadjuvant anti-PD-1 for oral cavity cancer (TCRdb year 2021). The study in broad terms: Before undergoing curative-intent surgical resection, most patients got three to four biweekly nivolumab doses at 3 mg/kg. A fourth nivolumab dose was given around day 43 to patients without progression, and definitive surgical resection was performed in those patients on days 50-56. Patients with complete response, partial response or stable disease by RECIST 1.1 were defined as responders, whereas patients with progression were defined as non-responders. A 33% response rate was observed in the parent correlative cohort, in which approximately 11 patients were included. General findings and caveats noted by the study authors: Only a few patients per response group were included in the TCR analyses, and larger cohorts for validation were called for by the authors. After neoadjuvant nivolumab, non-responders showed significantly higher T cell clonality (Gini index) in PBMCs than responders did. Higher pretreatment blood Treg/Th17 ratios correlated with both higher pretreatment blood TCRbeta clonality and lower post-treatment tumor TCRbeta clonality.

A word on this clone: No antigen is known for it. Base qualities are missing; no much larger clone stands one base away.

The CDR3 measures 15 amino acids from cysteine to phenylalanine. Of the read, only the CDR3 DNA is kept; its 45 bases are in frame from base 1. A distance of 13 bases separates the germline ends of V and J, which lose 6 bases and 1 base respectively. CDR1 and CDR2, per the germline V gene, are MGHDK and SYGVNS. The intended sense of this specimen's time point label: after neoadjuvant nivolumab, at surgical resection. Patients had been newly diagnosed with stage II-IVA oral cavity squamous cell carcinoma, and no prior systemic or radiation treatment had been given to the patients. The cohort consisted of patients with HPV-negative, locally advanced oral cavity squamous cell carcinoma. Peripheral blood mononuclear cells were analyzed directly, without maintenance or expansion in culture. Samples came from a longitudinal correlative study of a single-arm phase II trial of neoadjuvant nivolumab in oral cavity squamous cell carcinoma. Genomic DNA-based TCRbeta sequencing was performed on subject-matched pre- and post-treatment PBMCs and tumors from three responders and three non-responders. Peripheral blood mononuclear cells were drawn once before nivolumab treatment and a second time after treatment, when surgery took place. Genomic DNA was isolated from PBMCs using the Maxwell RSC DNA from Cells kit.

For deep sequencing of PBMC libraries, mostly about 480 ng of input genomic DNA was used, and six replicates were run per sample. Following the manufacturer's instructions, the team built TCRbeta libraries using the immunoSEQ hsTCRbeta kit. Sequencing of the completed libraries took place using an Illumina NovaSeq 6000 S4 flow cell after they had been pooled to approximately 3 nM. Concerning the study's data processing: Raw data preprocessing and quality control were performed with the immunoSEQ Analyzer. The analysis was limited to productive rearrangements, and each clonotype was defined by a unique CDR3 amino acid sequence. Repertoire clonality was estimated as the Gini-Simpson index, computed with the R package tcR. Student's t test was used to compare Gini indices, while Pearson correlation assessed associations with tumor size change. Imported from immuneACCESS, the table was reduced by TCRdb to in-frame sequences with V and J called. These copies leave out some clones; in studies compared against another copy, an unresolved V gene accounts for under half, and the cause of the remainder is not known. For V, J and clone size, that table is used; D and trimming come from the DNA. For this sample the table gives 11,000 to 15,000 clones, of which about 76% were detected only once. Around 3% of the sample belongs to the ten largest clones.

The sequence derives from a person aged 40 to 85 with oral cavity squamous cell carcinoma. The chain was built from TRBV25-1 and TRBJ1-5; a tentative D match to TRBD1 spans 6 bases. Specimen: PBMCs, collected after nivolumab (anti-PD-1) treatment. CDR3 sequence: CASSGSQGSNQPQHF. The DNA is TGTGCCAGCAGCGGATCTCAGGGGAGCAATCAGCCCCAGCATTTT.